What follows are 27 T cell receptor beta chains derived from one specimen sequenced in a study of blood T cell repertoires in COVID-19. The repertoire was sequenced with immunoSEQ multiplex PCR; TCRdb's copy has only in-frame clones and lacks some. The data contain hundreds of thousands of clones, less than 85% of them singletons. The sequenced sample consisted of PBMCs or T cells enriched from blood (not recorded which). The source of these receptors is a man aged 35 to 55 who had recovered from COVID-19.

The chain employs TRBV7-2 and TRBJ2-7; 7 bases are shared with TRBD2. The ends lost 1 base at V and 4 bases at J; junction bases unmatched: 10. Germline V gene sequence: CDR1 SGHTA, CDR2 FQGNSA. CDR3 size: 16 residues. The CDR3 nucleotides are TGTGCCAGCAGCTTAGTTACGGAGCGGGAAAGATACGAGCAGTACTTC. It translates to CASSLVTERERYEQYF.

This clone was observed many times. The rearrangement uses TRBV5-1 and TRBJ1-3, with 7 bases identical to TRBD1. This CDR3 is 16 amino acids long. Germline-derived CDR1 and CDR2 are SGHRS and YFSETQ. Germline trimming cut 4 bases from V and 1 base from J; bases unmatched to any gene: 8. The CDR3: CASSPTGPPSGNTIYF. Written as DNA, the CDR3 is TGCGCCAGCAGCCCGACAGGGCCCCCATCTGGAAACACCATATATTTT.

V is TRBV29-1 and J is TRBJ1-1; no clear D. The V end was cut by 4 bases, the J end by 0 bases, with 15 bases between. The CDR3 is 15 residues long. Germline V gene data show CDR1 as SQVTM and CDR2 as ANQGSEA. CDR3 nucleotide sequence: TGCAGCGTTGGGAACATCTTAGCTATGAACACTGAAGCTTTCTTT. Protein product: CSVGNILAMNTEAFF.

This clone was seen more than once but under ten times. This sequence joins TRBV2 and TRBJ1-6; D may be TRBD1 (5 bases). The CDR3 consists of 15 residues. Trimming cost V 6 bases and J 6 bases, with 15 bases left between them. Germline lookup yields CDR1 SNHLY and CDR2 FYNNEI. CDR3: CASRGRDSANSPLHF. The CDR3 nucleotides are TGTGCCAGCAGGGGGCGCGACAGCGCTAATTCACCCCTCCACTTT.

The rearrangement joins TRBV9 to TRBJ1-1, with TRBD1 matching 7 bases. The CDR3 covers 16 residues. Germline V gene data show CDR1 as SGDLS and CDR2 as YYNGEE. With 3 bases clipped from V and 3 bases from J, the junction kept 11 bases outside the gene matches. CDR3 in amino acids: CASSGADRVGDTEAFF. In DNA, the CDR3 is TGTGCCAGCAGCGGGGCTGACAGGGTCGGGGACACTGAAGCTTTCTTT.

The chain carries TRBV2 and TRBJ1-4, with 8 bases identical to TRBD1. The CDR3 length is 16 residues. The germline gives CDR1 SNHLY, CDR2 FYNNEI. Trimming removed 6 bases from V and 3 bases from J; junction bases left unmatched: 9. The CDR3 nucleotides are TGTGCCAGCAGCCTAACTCAGGGGGCAGCTAATGAAAAACTGTTTTTT. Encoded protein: CASSLTQGAANEKLFF.

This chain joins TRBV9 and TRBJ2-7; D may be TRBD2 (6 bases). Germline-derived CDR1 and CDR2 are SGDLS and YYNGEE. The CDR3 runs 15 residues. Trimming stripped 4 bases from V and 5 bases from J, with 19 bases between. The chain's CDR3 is CASSPYNSGTNEQYF. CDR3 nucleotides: TGTGCCAGCAGCCCCTACAATAGCGGAACAAACGAGCAGTACTTC.

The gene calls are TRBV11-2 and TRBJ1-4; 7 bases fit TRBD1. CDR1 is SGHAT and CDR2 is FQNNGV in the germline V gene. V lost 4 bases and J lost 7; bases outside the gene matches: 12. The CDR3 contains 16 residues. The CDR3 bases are TGTGCCAGCAGCTCGAACCTGGACAGGCGGGGTGAAAAACTGTTTTTT. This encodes CASSSNLDRRGEKLFF.

DNA for the CDR3: TGTGCCAGCAGCTTGATGGTTAGCCAAGAGACCCAGTACTTC. Translating gives CASSLMVSQETQYF. The V call is TRBV7-6, the J call TRBJ2-5; no firm D call. The germline V gene encodes CDR1 SGHVS and CDR2 FNYEAQ. The CDR3 runs to 14 residues. The germline V and J ends were trimmed by 3 bases and 1 base, with 9 bases remaining between them.

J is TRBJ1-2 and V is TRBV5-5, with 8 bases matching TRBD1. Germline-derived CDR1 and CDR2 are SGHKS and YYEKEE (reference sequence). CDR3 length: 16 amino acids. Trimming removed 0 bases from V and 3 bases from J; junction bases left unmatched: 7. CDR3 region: CASSLGAGQAYYGYTF. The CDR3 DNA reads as TGTGCCAGCAGCTTGGGTGCGGGACAGGCTTACTATGGCTACACCTTC.

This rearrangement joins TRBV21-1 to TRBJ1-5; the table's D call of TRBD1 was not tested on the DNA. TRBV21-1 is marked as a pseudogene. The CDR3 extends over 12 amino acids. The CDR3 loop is CASRFSAKPQHF. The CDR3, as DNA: TGTGCCAGCAGGTTCAGTGCCAAGCCCCAGCATTTT.

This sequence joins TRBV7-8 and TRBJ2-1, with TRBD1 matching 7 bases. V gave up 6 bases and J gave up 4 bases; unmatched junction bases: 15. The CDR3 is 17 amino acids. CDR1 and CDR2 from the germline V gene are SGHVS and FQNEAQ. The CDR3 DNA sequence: TGTGCCAGCAGGCCTCGACAGGGCCGCAGGATATACAATGAGCAGTTCTTC. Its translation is CASRPRQGRRIYNEQFF.

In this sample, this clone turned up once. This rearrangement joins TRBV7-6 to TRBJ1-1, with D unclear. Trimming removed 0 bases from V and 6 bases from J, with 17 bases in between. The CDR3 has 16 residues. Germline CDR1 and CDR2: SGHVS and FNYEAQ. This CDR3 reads CASSLADTGRSSEAFF. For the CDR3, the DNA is TGTGCCAGCAGCTTAGCTGACACGGGGAGATCGTCTGAAGCTTTCTTT. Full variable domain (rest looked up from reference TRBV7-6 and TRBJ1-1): GAGVSQSPRYKVTKRGQDVALRCDPISGHVSLYWYRQALGQGPEFLTYFNYEAQQDKSGLPNDRFSAERPEGSISTLTIQRTEQRDSAMYRCASSLADTGRSSEAFFGQGTRLTVV.

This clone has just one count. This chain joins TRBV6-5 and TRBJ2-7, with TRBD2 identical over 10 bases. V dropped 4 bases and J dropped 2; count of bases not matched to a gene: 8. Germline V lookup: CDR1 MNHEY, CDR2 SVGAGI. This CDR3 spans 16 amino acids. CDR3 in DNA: TGTGCCAGCAGTTTGGGTGGACTAGCGGCTACCTACGAGCAGTACTTC. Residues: CASSLGGLAATYEQYF.

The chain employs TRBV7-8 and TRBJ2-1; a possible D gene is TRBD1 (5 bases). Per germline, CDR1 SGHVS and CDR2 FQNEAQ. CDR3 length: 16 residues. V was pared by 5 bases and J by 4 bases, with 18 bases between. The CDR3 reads CASSPRVSLGYNEQFF. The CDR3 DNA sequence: TGTGCCAGCAGCCCCAGGGTCTCCTTAGGGTACAATGAGCAGTTCTTC.

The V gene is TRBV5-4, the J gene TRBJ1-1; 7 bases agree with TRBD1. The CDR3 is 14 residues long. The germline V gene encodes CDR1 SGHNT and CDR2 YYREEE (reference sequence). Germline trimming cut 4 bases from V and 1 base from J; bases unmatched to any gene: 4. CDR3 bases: TGTGCCAGCAGCAGCAGACAGGGGAACACTGAAGCTTTCTTT. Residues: CASSSRQGNTEAFF.

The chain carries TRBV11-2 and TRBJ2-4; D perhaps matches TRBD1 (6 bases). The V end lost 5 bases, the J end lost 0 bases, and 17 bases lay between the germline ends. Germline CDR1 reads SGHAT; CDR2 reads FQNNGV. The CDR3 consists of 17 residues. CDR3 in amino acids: CASSHNRDTLAKNIQYF. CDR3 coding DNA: TGTGCCAGCAGCCACAACCGGGACACTCTAGCCAAAAACATTCAGTACTTC.

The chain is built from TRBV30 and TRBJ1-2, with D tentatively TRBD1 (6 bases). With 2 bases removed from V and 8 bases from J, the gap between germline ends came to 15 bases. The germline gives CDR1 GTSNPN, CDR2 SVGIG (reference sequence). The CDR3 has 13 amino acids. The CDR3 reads CAWSQGLTGGYTF. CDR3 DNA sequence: TGTGCCTGGAGTCAGGGGCTAACGGGGGGCTACACCTTC. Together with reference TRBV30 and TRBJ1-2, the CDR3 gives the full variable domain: SQTIHQWPATLVQPVGSPLSLECTVEGTSNPNLYWYRQAAGRGLQLLFYSVGIGQISSEVPQNLSASRPQDRQFILSSKKLLLSDSGFYLCAWSQGLTGGYTFGSGTRLTVV.

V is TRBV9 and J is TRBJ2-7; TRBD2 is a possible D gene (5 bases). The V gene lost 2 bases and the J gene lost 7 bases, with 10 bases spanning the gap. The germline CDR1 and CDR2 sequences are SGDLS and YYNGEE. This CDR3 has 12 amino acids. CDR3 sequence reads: CASSVYPGEQYF. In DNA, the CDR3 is TGTGCCAGCAGCGTTTACCCGGGGGAGCAGTACTTC.

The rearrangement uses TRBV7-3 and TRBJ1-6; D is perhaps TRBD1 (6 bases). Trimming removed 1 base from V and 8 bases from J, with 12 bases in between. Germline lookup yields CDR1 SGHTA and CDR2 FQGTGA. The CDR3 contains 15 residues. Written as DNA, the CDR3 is TGTGCCAGCAGCTTAATGGCGCAGGGGCATTCACCCCTCCACTTT. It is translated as CASSLMAQGHSPLHF.

This chain's CDR3 is CASRSSGLQETQYF. CDR3 DNA: TGTGCCAGCAGATCTAGCGGGTTACAAGAGACCCAGTACTTC. V is TRBV6-5 and J is TRBJ2-5; 8 nucleotides align to TRBD2. Germline loops: CDR1 MNHEY, CDR2 SVGAGI. Trimming cost V 6 bases and J 2 bases; bases outside gene matches: 5. There are 14 residues in the CDR3.

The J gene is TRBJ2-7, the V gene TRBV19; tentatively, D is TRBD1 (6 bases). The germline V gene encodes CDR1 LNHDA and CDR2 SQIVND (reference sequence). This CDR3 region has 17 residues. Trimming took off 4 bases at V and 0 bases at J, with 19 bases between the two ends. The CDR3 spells CASSKSPSDSDSYEQYF. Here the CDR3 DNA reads TGTGCCAGTAGTAAATCTCCCTCGGACAGCGACTCCTACGAGCAGTACTTC.

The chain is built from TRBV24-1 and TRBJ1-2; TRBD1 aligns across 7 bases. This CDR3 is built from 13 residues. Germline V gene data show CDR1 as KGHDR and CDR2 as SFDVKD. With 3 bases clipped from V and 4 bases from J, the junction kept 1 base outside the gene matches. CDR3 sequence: CATSDRQGYGYTF. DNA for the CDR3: TGTGCCACCAGTGATCGACAGGGCTATGGCTACACCTTC.

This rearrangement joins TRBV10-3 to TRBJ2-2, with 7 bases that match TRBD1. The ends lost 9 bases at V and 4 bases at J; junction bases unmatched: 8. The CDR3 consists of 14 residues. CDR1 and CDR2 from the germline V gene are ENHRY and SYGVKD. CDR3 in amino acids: CAMGDSRTTGELFF. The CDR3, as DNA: TGTGCCATGGGGGACAGCCGAACCACCGGGGAGCTGTTTTTT.

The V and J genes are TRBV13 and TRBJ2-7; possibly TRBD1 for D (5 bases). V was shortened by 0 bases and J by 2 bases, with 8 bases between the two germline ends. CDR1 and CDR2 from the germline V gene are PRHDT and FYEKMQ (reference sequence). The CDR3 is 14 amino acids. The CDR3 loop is CASSLGQGPYEQYF. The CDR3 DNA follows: TGTGCCAGCAGCTTAGGGCAGGGTCCCTACGAGCAGTACTTC. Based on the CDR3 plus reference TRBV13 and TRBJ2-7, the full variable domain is AAGVIQSPRHLIKEKRETATLKCYPIPRHDTVYWYQQGPGQDPQFLISFYEKMQSDKGSIPDRFSAQQFSDYHSELNMSSLELGDSALYFCASSLGQGPYEQYFGPGTRLTVT.

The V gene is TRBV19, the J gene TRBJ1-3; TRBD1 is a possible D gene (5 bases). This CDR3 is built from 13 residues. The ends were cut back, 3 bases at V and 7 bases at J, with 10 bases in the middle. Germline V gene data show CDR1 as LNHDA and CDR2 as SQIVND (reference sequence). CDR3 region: CASSISGSNTIYF. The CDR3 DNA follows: TGTGCCAGTAGTATTTCAGGGTCGAACACCATATATTTT.

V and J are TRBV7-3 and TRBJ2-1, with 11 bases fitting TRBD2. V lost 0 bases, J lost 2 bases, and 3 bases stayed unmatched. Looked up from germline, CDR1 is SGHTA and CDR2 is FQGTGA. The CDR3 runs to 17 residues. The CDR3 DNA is TGTGCCAGCAGCTTAACTAGCGGGAGGGCCACCTACAATGAGCAGTTCTTC. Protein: CASSLTSGRATYNEQFF.